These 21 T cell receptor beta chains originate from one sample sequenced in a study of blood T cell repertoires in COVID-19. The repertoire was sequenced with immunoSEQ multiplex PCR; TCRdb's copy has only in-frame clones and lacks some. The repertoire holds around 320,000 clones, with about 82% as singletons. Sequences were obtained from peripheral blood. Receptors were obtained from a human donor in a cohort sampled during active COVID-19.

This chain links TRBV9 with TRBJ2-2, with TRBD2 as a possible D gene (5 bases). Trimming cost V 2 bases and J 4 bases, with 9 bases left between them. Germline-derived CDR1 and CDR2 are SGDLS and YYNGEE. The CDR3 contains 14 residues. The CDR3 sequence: CASSVAGLTGELFF. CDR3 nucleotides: TGTGCCAGCAGCGTGGCCGGACTCACCGGGGAGCTGTTTTTT.

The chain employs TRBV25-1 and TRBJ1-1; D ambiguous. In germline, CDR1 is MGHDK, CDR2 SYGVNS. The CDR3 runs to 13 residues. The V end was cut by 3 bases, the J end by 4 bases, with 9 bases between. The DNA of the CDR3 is TGTGCCAGCAGTGAGGTATTCGGCACTGAAGCTTTCTTT. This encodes CASSEVFGTEAFF.

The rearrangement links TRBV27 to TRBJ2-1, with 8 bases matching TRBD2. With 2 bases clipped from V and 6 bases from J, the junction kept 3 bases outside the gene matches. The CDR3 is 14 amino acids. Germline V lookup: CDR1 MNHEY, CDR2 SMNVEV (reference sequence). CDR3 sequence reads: CASSLNGGANEQFF. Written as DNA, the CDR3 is TGTGCCAGCAGTTTAAACGGGGGGGCCAATGAGCAGTTCTTC.

CDR3 in DNA: TGTGCCAGCAGCCAAGATGTAGCAGGGTTAGAAGCTTTCTTT. Protein: CASSQDVAGLEAFF. This chain joins TRBV3-1 (or the pseudogene TRBV3-2) and TRBJ1-1; TRBD1 is a possible D gene (5 bases). From germline, CDR1 is LGHDT and CDR2 YNNKEL (reference sequence). The CDR3 length is 14 residues. Trimming stripped 0 bases from V and 8 bases from J, with 13 bases between.

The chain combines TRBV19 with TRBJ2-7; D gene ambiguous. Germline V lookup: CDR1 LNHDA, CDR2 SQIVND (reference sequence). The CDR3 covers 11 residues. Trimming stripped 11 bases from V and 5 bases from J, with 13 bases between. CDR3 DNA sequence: TGTGCCCCCTTGGAGCTCCACGAGCAGTACTTC. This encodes CAPLELHEQYF.

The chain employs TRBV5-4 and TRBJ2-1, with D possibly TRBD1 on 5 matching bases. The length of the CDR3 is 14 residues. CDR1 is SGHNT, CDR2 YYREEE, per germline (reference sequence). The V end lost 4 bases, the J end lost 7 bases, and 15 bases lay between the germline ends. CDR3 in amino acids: CASSPRQGANEQFF. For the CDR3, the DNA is TGTGCCAGCAGCCCCCGCCAGGGCGCAAATGAGCAGTTCTTC.

The CDR3 protein is CASSLPAGNTGELFF. CDR3 bases: TGTGCCAGCAGCCTCCCGGCGGGGAACACCGGGGAGCTGTTTTTT. The rearrangement links TRBV5-8 to TRBJ2-2, with D perhaps matching TRBD2 (5 bases). Germline-derived CDR1 and CDR2 are SGHTS and YDEGEE. CDR3 length: 15 amino acids. Trimming pared 4 bases from V and 1 base from J, leaving 11 bases between.

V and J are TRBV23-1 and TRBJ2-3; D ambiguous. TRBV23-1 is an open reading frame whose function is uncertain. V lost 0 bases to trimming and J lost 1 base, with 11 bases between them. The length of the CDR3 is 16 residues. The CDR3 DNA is TGCGCCAGCAGTCAATCGCTTACAACAGGCACAGATACGCAGTATTTT. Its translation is CASSQSLTTGTDTQYF.

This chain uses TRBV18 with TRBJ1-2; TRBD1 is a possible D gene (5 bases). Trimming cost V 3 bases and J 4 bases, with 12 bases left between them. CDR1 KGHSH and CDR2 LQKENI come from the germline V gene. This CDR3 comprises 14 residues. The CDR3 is CASSPSDRVYGYTF. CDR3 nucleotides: TGTGCCAGCTCACCCAGTGACAGAGTCTATGGCTACACCTTC.

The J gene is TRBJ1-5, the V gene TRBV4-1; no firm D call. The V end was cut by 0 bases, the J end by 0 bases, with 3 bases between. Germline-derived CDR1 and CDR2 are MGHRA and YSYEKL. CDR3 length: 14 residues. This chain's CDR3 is CASSQDSSNQPQHF. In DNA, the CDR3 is TGCGCCAGCAGCCAAGATAGTAGCAATCAGCCCCAGCATTTT.

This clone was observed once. The CDR3 coding sequence is TGTGCCAGCAGTGAAAGAACTCAAGAGACCCAGTACTTC. It encodes CASSERTQETQYF. The rearrangement links TRBV6-1 to TRBJ2-5; D uncertain. Trimming removed 2 bases at V and 2 bases at J, with 6 bases between. Germline CDR1 MNHNS, CDR2 SASEGT. The CDR3 sequence is 13 residues long.

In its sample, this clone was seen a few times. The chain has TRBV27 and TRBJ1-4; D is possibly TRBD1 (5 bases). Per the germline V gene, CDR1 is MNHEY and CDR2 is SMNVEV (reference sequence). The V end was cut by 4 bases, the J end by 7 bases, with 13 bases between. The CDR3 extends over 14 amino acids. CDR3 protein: CASSWNGGSEKLFF. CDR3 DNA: TGTGCCAGCAGTTGGAACGGGGGGAGTGAAAAACTGTTTTTT.

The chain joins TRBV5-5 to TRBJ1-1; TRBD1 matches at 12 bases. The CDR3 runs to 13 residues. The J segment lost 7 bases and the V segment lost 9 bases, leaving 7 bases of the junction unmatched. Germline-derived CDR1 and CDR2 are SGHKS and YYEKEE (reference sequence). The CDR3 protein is CANRGQGANEAFF. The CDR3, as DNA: TGTGCCAACCGGGGACAGGGGGCGAATGAAGCTTTCTTT.

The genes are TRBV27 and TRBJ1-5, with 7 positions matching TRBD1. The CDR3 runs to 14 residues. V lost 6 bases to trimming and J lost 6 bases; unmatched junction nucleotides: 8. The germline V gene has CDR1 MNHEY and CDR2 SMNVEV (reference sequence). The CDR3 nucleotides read TGTGCCAGCAGGCCTACAGGGGCGGGTCAGCCCCAGCATTTT. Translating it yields CASRPTGAGQPQHF.

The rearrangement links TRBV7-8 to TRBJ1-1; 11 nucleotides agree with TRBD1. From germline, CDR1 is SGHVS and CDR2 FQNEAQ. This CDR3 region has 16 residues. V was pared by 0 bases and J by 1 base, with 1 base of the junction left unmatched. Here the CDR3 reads CASSLAGTGGNTEAFF. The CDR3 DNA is TGTGCCAGCAGCTTAGCAGGGACAGGGGGGAACACTGAAGCTTTCTTT.

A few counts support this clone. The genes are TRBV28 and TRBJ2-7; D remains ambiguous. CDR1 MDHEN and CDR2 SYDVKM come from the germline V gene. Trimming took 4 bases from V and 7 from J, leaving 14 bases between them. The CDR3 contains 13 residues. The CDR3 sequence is CASSSSRVKEQYF. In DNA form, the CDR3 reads TGTGCCAGCAGTTCCTCCCGGGTTAAGGAGCAGTACTTC.

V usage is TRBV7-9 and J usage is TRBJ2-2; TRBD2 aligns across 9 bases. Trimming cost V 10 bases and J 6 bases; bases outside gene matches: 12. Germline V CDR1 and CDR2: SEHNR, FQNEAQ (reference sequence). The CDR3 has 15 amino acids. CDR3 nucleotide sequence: TGTGCCACCCAAAGATCCGGGACTAGCCCCGGGGAGCTGTTTTTT. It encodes CATQRSGTSPGELFF.

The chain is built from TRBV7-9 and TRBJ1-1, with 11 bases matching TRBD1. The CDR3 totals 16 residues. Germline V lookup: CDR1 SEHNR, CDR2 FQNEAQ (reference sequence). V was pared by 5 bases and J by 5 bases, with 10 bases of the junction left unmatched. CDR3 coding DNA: TGTGCCAGCAGCCCCCGGGACAGGGGGTTTCGGACTGAAGCTTTCTTT. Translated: CASSPRDRGFRTEAFF.

The CDR3 DNA reads as TGTGCCAGCACATCCGGCACTGAAGCTTTCTTT. As protein: CASTSGTEAFF. This sequence joins TRBV5-6 and TRBJ1-1; D unclear. The CDR3 is 11 amino acids. The germline CDR1 and CDR2 sequences are SGHDT and YYEEEE. With 6 bases removed from V and 4 bases from J, the gap between germline ends came to 7 bases.

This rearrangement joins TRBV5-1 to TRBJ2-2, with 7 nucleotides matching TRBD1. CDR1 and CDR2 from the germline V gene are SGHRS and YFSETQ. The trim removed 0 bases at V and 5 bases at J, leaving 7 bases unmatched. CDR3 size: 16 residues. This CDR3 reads CASSLVVGGWTGELFF. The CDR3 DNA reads TGCGCCAGCAGCTTGGTGGTAGGGGGCTGGACCGGGGAGCTGTTTTTT.

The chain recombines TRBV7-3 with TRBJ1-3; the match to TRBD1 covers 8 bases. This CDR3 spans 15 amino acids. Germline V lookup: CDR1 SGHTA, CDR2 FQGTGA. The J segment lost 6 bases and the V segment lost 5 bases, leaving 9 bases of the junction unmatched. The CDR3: CASSPLGTGENTIYF. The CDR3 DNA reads TGTGCCAGCAGCCCCCTCGGGACAGGCGAAAACACCATATATTTT.